The clone carrying this T cell receptor (beta chain) was counted between two and nine times. The antigen remains unidentified. Profiling that covered TCR beta VDJ and CDR3 relied on genomic DNA as its template. Each CDR3 protein gets one entry after TCRdb re-called the reads with MiXCR. The table includes about 190,000 distinct CDR3 sequences, over 60% detected once. The sample belongs to a study of CD8+CD57+ T cells in acquired aplastic anemia. Findings and limits, study-wide: Sharing between patients and controls was observed for roughly 29 CD8+ CDR3 sequences.

The sample taken for sequencing was sorted CD4+, CD8+, or CD8+CD57+ T cells (not recorded which) from PBMCs. This sequence was found in a human donor with severe aplastic anemia or a healthy control (not recorded which).

CDR3 sequence: CSASSGSSYEQYF. CDR3 DNA: TGCAGTGCTTCTAGCGGAAGCTCCTACGAGCAGTACTTC. The chain employs TRBV20-1 and TRBJ2-7; 7 nucleotides match TRBD2. The CDR3 is 13 residues long. Looked up from germline, CDR1 is DFQATT and CDR2 is SNEGSKA (reference sequence). Losses at the gene ends were 5 bases for V and 0 bases for J; bases not matched to a gene: 4.